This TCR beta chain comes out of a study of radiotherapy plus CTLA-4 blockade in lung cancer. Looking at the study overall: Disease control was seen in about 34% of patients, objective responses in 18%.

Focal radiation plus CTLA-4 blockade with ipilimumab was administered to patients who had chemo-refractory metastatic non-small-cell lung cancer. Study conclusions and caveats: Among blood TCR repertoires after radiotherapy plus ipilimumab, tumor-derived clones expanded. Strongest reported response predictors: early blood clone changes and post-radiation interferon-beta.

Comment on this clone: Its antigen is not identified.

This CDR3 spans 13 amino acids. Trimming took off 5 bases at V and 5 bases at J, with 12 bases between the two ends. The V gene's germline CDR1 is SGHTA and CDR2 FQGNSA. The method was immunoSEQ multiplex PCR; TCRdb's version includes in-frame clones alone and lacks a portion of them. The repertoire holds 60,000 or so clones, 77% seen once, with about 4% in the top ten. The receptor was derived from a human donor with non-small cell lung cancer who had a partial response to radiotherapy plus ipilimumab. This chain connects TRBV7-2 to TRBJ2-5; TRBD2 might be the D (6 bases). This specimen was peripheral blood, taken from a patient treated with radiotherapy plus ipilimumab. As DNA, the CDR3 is TGTGCCAGCAGCCGGGCGGGGCGGGAGACCCAGTACTTC. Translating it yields CASSRAGRETQYF.